Shown below are 21 T cell receptor beta chains from a single sample sequenced in a study of cytomegalovirus exposure and HLA in healthy donors. A multiplex PCR was run with 60 Vbeta primers and 13 Jbeta primers. TCRdb's copy holds only in-frame clones and misses some; the assay was immunoSEQ multiplex PCR. Among some 110,000 clones listed, about 70% were seen once. Sample: PBMCs. The receptors shown here come from a female donor in good health and CMV-seronegative.

The gene calls are TRBV7-2 and TRBJ1-1; the D gene is possibly TRBD1 (5 bases). Trimming pared 1 base from V and 10 bases from J, leaving 13 bases between. The CDR3 contains 13 residues. Germline V CDR1 and CDR2: SGHTA, FQGNSA. The CDR3 region has the DNA TGTGCCAGCAGCTTAGAGCAGGGAATAAGAGCTTTCTTT. Its translation: CASSLEQGIRAFF.

The chain has TRBV5-1 and TRBJ1-1; tentative D call: TRBD1 (6 bases). Germline loops: CDR1 SGHRS, CDR2 YFSETQ. CDR3 length equals 15 residues. The V gene lost 4 bases and the J gene lost 3 bases, with 16 bases spanning the gap. The CDR3 sequence is CASSLAHRADTEAFF. CDR3 in DNA: TGCGCCAGCAGCCTGGCCCACAGGGCGGACACTGAAGCTTTCTTT.

V and J are TRBV27 and TRBJ2-7, with 7 bases aligning to TRBD2. V was clipped by 1 base and J by 2 bases; unmatched bases: 5. Looked up from germline, CDR1 is MNHEY and CDR2 is SMNVEV (reference sequence). The CDR3 is 15 amino acids. This CDR3 reads CASSLLGGGPYEQYF. CDR3 sequence (DNA): TGTGCCAGCAGTTTATTGGGGGGAGGGCCCTACGAGCAGTACTTC.

The chain joins TRBV4-3 to TRBJ1-4; a weak D match, TRBD1 (6 bases). CDR3 length: 15 residues. V was clipped by 4 bases and J by 8 bases, with 17 bases between them. CDR1 is LGHNA, CDR2 YSLEER, per germline. The DNA for the CDR3 is TGCGCCAGCAGCCCACAGGACAGCCCCGGGGAAAAACTGTTTTTT. Its protein product is CASSPQDSPGEKLFF.

The rearrangement links TRBV29-1 to TRBJ2-7, with D maybe TRBD2 (6 bases). This CDR3 is 11 amino acids long. Per the germline V gene, CDR1 is SQVTM and CDR2 is ANQGSEA. Trimming took off 8 bases at V and 6 bases at J, with 14 bases between the two ends. CDR3 coding DNA: TGCAGCACTTGGAAGGGAGGCGAGCAGTACTTC. It is translated as CSTWKGGEQYF.

The gene calls are TRBV6-1 and TRBJ2-2; 10 nucleotides line up with TRBD2. Germline V gives CDR1 MNHNS, CDR2 SASEGT. Trimming removed 7 bases from V and 9 bases from J; junction bases left unmatched: 5. CDR3 size: 13 residues. The CDR3 reads CASMEREGRELFF. Here the CDR3 DNA reads TGTGCCAGCATGGAGCGGGAGGGAAGGGAGCTGTTTTTT.

This clone has just a few counts. V is TRBV5-1 and J is TRBJ2-1; 8 nucleotides match TRBD1. The V gene's germline CDR1 is SGHRS and CDR2 YFSETQ. Trimming cost V 0 bases and J 4 bases; bases outside gene matches: 9. The CDR3 spans 17 residues. The CDR3, as DNA: TGCGCCAGCAGCTTGGGTTATGGGACAGGACCGTACAATGAGCAGTTCTTC. Protein sequence: CASSLGYGTGPYNEQFF.

CDR3 sequence reads: CASSEERGSYEQYF. Here the CDR3 DNA reads TGTGCCAGCAGTGAAGAACGGGGCTCCTACGAGCAGTACTTC. V gene TRBV6-1 combines with J gene TRBJ2-7; tentative D call: TRBD2 (5 bases). Germline V gives CDR1 MNHNS, CDR2 SASEGT. The V end was cut by 1 base, the J end by 0 bases, with 7 bases between. CDR3 size: 14 residues.

The genes are TRBV7-9 and TRBJ2-5, with a possible D match to TRBD1 (5 bases). Germline V gene data show CDR1 as SEHNR and CDR2 as FQNEAQ (reference sequence). The CDR3 sequence is 15 residues long. Trimming stripped 1 base from V and 2 bases from J, with 11 bases between. The CDR3 region is CASSLVLDSQETQYF. CDR3 DNA sequence: TGTGCCAGCAGCTTAGTGCTTGACAGTCAAGAGACCCAGTACTTC.

The chain carries TRBV4-2 and TRBJ1-4; D is possibly TRBD1 (5 bases). Germline V gene sequence: CDR1 LGHNA, CDR2 YNFKEQ. The CDR3 is 15 residues long. V was cut by 2 bases and J by 5 bases, with 12 bases left in between. CDR3 sequence reads: CASSQYVEGNEKLFF. The CDR3 nucleotides read TGTGCCAGCAGCCAATATGTGGAGGGGAATGAAAAACTGTTTTTT.

The chain has TRBV29-1 and TRBJ1-1; no definite D call. This CDR3 spans 12 amino acids. The ends were cut back, 1 base at V and 7 bases at J, with 10 bases in the middle. Per germline, CDR1 SQVTM and CDR2 ANQGSEA. The CDR3 loop is CSVEGARIEAFF. In nucleotides, the CDR3 is TGCAGCGTTGAAGGGGCAAGGATTGAAGCTTTCTTT.

The CDR3 DNA is TGTGCCAGCAGAGCCGGGACTAGCCGAGAGAGGACGTTCTTC. Protein product: CASRAGTSRERTFF. The rearrangement joins TRBV2 to TRBJ2-1; TRBD2 agrees at 9 bases. J was trimmed by 15 bases and V by 6 bases; bases with no gene match: 15. CDR3 length equals 14 residues. In germline, CDR1 is SNHLY, CDR2 FYNNEI.

The chain uses TRBV9 and TRBJ2-3, with 16 bases lining up with TRBD2. With V trimmed by 2 bases and J by 5 bases, 8 bases remained unmatched. The CDR3 covers 18 residues. Per germline, CDR1 SGDLS and CDR2 YYNGEE. DNA for the CDR3: TGTGCCAGCAGCGTCGGGACTAGCGGGAGGGGTGGGGAAGATACGCAGTATTTT. Translating gives CASSVGTSGRGGEDTQYF.

This clone was picked up a small number of times. The gene calls are TRBV27 and TRBJ2-2; 11 bases align to TRBD2. Trimming removed 2 bases from V and 4 bases from J; junction bases left unmatched: 6. The CDR3 sequence is 17 residues long. CDR1 is MNHEY, CDR2 SMNVEV, per germline (reference sequence). The CDR3 region is CASSLEGLAGRTGELFF. Written as DNA, the CDR3 is TGTGCCAGCAGTTTAGAAGGACTAGCGGGCCGCACCGGGGAGCTGTTTTTT.

This clone appeared a few times. The chain is built from TRBV27 and TRBJ2-5, with D unresolved. The CDR3 is 12 residues long. Germline values: CDR1 MNHEY, CDR2 SMNVEV (reference sequence). The V end lost 3 bases, the J end lost 4 bases, and 6 bases lay between the germline ends. CDR3 coding DNA: TGTGCCAGCAGTTTTATCGGAGAGACCCAGTACTTC. Translated, it gives CASSFIGETQYF.

This clone came up a few times. The chain links TRBV4-3 to TRBJ2-7; 8 bases agree with TRBD2. This CDR3 is 18 amino acids long. Germline V gene sequence: CDR1 LGHNA, CDR2 YSLEER. V was clipped by 1 base and J by 4 bases; unmatched bases: 15. CDR3 sequence reads: CASSQARITGGPGYEQYF. CDR3 nucleotide sequence: TGCGCCAGCAGCCAAGCCCGGATAACGGGAGGGCCCGGGTACGAGCAGTACTTC.

The chain uses TRBV2 and TRBJ2-1, with TRBD2 matching 9 bases. After removal of 2 bases from V and 7 bases from J, the junction contained 6 bases not matched to a gene. The CDR3 has 15 amino acids. Germline V gives CDR1 SNHLY, CDR2 FYNNEI. The CDR3 sequence: CASSELRGRGNEQFF. The CDR3 nucleotides read TGTGCCAGCAGTGAACTGCGCGGGAGGGGGAATGAGCAGTTCTTC.

The V gene is TRBV9, the J gene TRBJ2-1; D is uncertain. The germline CDR1 and CDR2 sequences are SGDLS and YYNGEE. The germline V and J ends were trimmed by 0 bases and 2 bases, with 12 bases remaining between them. CDR3 length: 16 residues. The CDR3: CASSVGWSRTYNEQFF. The CDR3, as DNA: TGTGCCAGCAGCGTAGGCTGGAGCCGAACCTACAATGAGCAGTTCTTC.

This clone occurred a few times. The CDR3 loop reads CASSRDRGLSPLHF. In DNA, the CDR3 is TGTGCCAGTAGTCGAGACAGGGGGCTTTCACCCCTCCACTTT. The gene calls are TRBV19 and TRBJ1-6, with 10 bases lining up with TRBD1. The CDR3 has 14 amino acids. Germline V gene data show CDR1 as LNHDA and CDR2 as SQIVND (reference sequence). With V trimmed by 5 bases and J by 9 bases, 4 bases remained unmatched.

This chain uses TRBV30 with TRBJ2-4; D is possibly TRBD1 (5 bases). The CDR3 extends over 16 amino acids. Germline lookup yields CDR1 GTSNPN and CDR2 SVGIG (reference sequence). Trimming left V 0 bases short and J 0 bases short, with 12 bases between. CDR3 residues: CAWSVPTALAKNIQYF. In nucleotides, the CDR3 is TGTGCCTGGAGTGTGCCGACAGCACTAGCCAAAAACATTCAGTACTTC.

The CDR3 bases are TGTGCCAGCAGTTGGCGGGAGGGCCTCGGGGAGCAGTACTTC. Translated: CASSWREGLGEQYF. This chain uses TRBV27 with TRBJ2-7; 9 positions agree with TRBD2. V shed 4 bases and J 7 bases; nucleotides not matched to a gene: 8. From germline, CDR1 is MNHEY and CDR2 SMNVEV (reference sequence). The CDR3 contains 14 residues.